This record concerns one T cell receptor (beta chain) sequence. This clone was detected only a few times. It has no known antigen specificity. Per-base quality was not reported, and no clone a single base away is much larger than it. What the time point label conveys for this sample: cycle 4 day 1 (C4D1), after less than seven weeks of nivolumab. Relapse after autologous stem cell transplantation had occurred in all trial patients, and cohorts A, B and C were distinguished by prior brentuximab vedotin exposure. The trial cohort was composed of some 57 patients with relapsed/refractory classical Hodgkin lymphoma, for whom complete response, partial response or progressive disease was recorded as best overall response. Single-agent nivolumab was administered to trial patients in the multi-cohort phase II CheckMate 205 trial. An independent review committee assessed best overall response using the 2007 International Working Group response criteria. Trial PBMCs were collected just before the start of nivolumab (C1D1) and during therapy at cycle 2 day 1 and cycle 4 day 1. After peripheral blood was drawn into 8 mL Vacutainer Cell Preparation Tubes, PBMCs were isolated by centrifugation and then cryopreserved.

This specimen comes from a study of PD-1 blockade in classical Hodgkin lymphoma (dated by TCRdb to 2020 to 2021). A note on the overall study: Nivolumab dosing was 3 mg/kg intravenously every 2 weeks, continuing until either disease progression or unacceptable toxicity. A peripheral blood immune signature of response to PD-1 blockade in classical Hodgkin lymphoma was defined using TCR beta sequencing and CyTOF. Study-wide conclusions, independent of this receptor: CD4+ but not CD8+ TCR diversity rose significantly by C4D1 (p=0.0027 vs p=0.16), most apparent in complete responders (p=0.02). The study was restricted to a single clinical trial cohort, and the causes of repertoire differences, possibly disease activity or prior therapy, were left undefined. Newly diagnosed patients were reported to have lower baseline TCR diversity than healthy donors, and relapsed/refractory patients were reported to have lower baseline TCR diversity still. Baseline diversity similar to that of newly diagnosed patients was observed in trial patients achieving complete response, whereas significantly lower diversity was observed in partial responders and progressors. Patients starting nivolumab less than 1 year after ASCT had lower diversity and were excluded from later analyses to avoid confounding by immune reconstitution.

The Qiagen DNeasy kit was used to extract genomic DNA from unsorted PBMCs and from the negatively selected CD4+ and CD8+ fractions. Amplification of TCR beta CDR3 regions was done by immunoSEQ multiplex PCR with primers that anneal to V and J segments. A synthetic immune receptor repertoire was used to minimize amplification bias, and any residual bias was removed computationally once sequencing was done. The original pipeline was this. Repertoire diversity was quantified as the Shannon entropy index using custom Python scripts. The unsorted, CD4+ and CD8+ repertoires were each analyzed separately, with the exception of combined analyses, where CD4+ and CD8+ sequences were merged in silico. A clone counted as expanded when the clone's frequency after treatment rose at least 2-fold relative to C1D1, and clones undetected at baseline were given a pseudocount of 0.5. Clones with 0 or 1 copy at C1D1 were classified as singleton clones, and clones with 2 or more copies were classified as non-singleton clones. Clones expanded in unsorted samples were labelled as CD4+, CD8+ or unknown by matching protein sequences in sorted samples from the same patient. Diversity changes from C1D1 to C4D1 were tested in paired samples using Wilcoxon tests. Sourced from immuneACCESS, this table was stored by TCRdb with only in-frame sequences that have V and J called. A share of the clones is absent; for the studies checked, an unresolved V gene accounts for under half, and the remainder has no known explanation. That table gives V, J and clone size, and the DNA gave D and trimming. The sample records roughly 94,000 clones, about 92% of which are singletons. Roughly 2% of the sample is taken by the ten largest.

CDR1 and CDR2 (SGHTA, FQGTGA) derive from the germline V gene. The V end gives up 5 bases and the J end 4 bases, leaving 10 bases in the junction not matched to a gene. Including the terminal cysteine and phenylalanine, the CDR3 comprises 15 residues. Only the CDR3 portion is preserved as DNA: 45 bases, with reading frame beginning at the first base. The chain employs TRBV7-3 and TRBJ1-1; 7 central nucleotides agree with TRBD1. The source was peripheral blood mononuclear cells (PBMCs), collected before the fourth cycle of nivolumab. This receptor was identified in a human donor with classical Hodgkin lymphoma. The CDR3 reads as follows: CASSASGGVGTEAFF. DNA sequence: TGTGCCAGCAGCGCGTCAGGGGGGGTCGGCACTGAAGCTTTCTTT.